The next 24 T cell receptor beta chains were all read from a single sample in a study of CD4 T cells in relation to SARS-CoV-2 and coronaviruses. The unexposed donors gave CD4+ T cells in about 2010-2019, prior to COVID-19. Profiling relied on immunoSEQ multiplex PCR, and the TCRdb table lists in-frame clones only, not all of them. The sample records approximately 64,000 clones, 94% being singletons. The material sequenced was naive CD4+ T cells from PBMCs. Specified subset: naive CD4+ T cells isolated by negative enrichment. The receptors originated from a human donor in good health.

V gene TRBV3-1 (or the pseudogene TRBV3-2) combines with J gene TRBJ2-7; 7 nucleotides match TRBD1. The CDR3 runs 16 residues. Losses at the gene ends were 1 base for V and 6 bases for J; bases not matched to a gene: 12. Germline assignment: CDR1 LGHDT and CDR2 YNNKEL (reference sequence). CDR3 coding DNA: TGTGCCAGCAGCCAAGGTGGGACAGTTCGGAGTCCCGAGCAGTACTTC. Translation gives CASSQGGTVRSPEQYF.

The chain uses TRBV3-1 (or the pseudogene TRBV3-2) and TRBJ1-3; D is unresolved. V shed 4 bases and J shed 4 bases, with 5 bases lying between them. The germline V gene has CDR1 LGHDT and CDR2 YNNKEL (reference sequence). The CDR3 contains 12 residues. CDR3 amino acids: CASSLSGNTIYF. CDR3 bases: TGTGCCAGCAGCCTTTCCGGAAACACCATATATTTT.

The chain carries TRBV4-1 and TRBJ2-1; D unclear. V lost 2 bases and J lost 1, with 12 bases in between. Germline CDR1 MGHRA, CDR2 YSYEKL. This CDR3 comprises 16 residues. CDR3 residues: CASSQTLSESYNEQFF. CDR3 sequence (DNA): TGCGCCAGCAGCCAAACGCTGAGTGAGTCCTACAATGAGCAGTTCTTC.

V is TRBV6-5 and J is TRBJ2-1, with 7 bases lining up with TRBD1. The V gene end was trimmed by 8 bases and the J gene end by 6 bases; junction bases not matched to a gene: 10. The V gene's germline CDR1 is MNHEY and CDR2 SVGAGI. The CDR3 sequence is 14 residues long. This chain's CDR3 is CASASMAGGNEQFF. The DNA of the CDR3 is TGTGCCAGCGCCTCTATGGCAGGGGGCAATGAGCAGTTCTTC.

The rearrangement links TRBV30 to TRBJ2-7; 7 nucleotides line up with TRBD2. The CDR3 covers 14 residues. V shed 5 bases, J shed 0 bases, and the junction held 7 bases outside the gene matches. Germline V CDR1 and CDR2: GTSNPN, SVGIG (reference sequence). CDR3 sequence: CAWPKGGSSYEQYF. Written as DNA, the CDR3 is TGTGCCTGGCCGAAGGGCGGGAGCTCCTACGAGCAGTACTTC. The entire variable domain, with the rest obtained from reference TRBV30 and TRBJ2-7, is as follows: SQTIHQWPATLVQPVGSPLSLECTVEGTSNPNLYWYRQAAGRGLQLLFYSVGIGQISSEVPQNLSASRPQDRQFILSSKKLLLSDSGFYLCAWPKGGSSYEQYFGPGTRLTVT.

V usage is TRBV28 and J usage is TRBJ1-3; D may be TRBD1 (6 bases). The CDR3 covers 17 residues. CDR1 and CDR2 from the germline V gene are MDHEN and SYDVKM. Trimming cost V 5 bases and J 4 bases, with 21 bases left between them. The CDR3 nucleotides are TGTGCCAGCAGTCTAGGGACACCACTCTCCCTCGGAAACACCATATATTTT. Residues: CASSLGTPLSLGNTIYF.

The chain joins TRBV27 to TRBJ1-2; 8 nucleotides agree with TRBD1. The CDR3 length is 13 residues. The germline gives CDR1 MNHEY, CDR2 SMNVEV (reference sequence). Losses at the gene ends were 5 bases for V and 6 bases for J; bases not matched to a gene: 5. CDR3 residues: CASSGQGLDGYTF. The CDR3 region has the DNA TGTGCCAGCAGTGGACAGGGACTGGATGGCTACACCTTC.

V is TRBV7-3 and J is TRBJ2-1; 8 nucleotides align to TRBD2. The germline gives CDR1 SGHTA, CDR2 FQGTGA. V dropped 5 bases and J dropped 6; count of bases not matched to a gene: 9. The CDR3 is made up of 15 amino acids. In nucleotides, the CDR3 is TGTGCCAGCAGCCCCCCGGGACTAGGGTCCAATGAGCAGTTCTTC. Its translation is CASSPPGLGSNEQFF.

The CDR3 bases are TGTGCCAGCAGCCAAGCTCAGAACACTGAAGCTTTCTTT. This gives the protein CASSQAQNTEAFF. The chain has TRBV3-1 (or the pseudogene TRBV3-2) and TRBJ1-1; no clear D gene. CDR3 length equals 13 residues. CDR1 and CDR2 (germline): LGHDT, YNNKEL (reference sequence). V gave up 1 base and J gave up 1 base, with 4 bases separating them.

V usage is TRBV24-1 and J usage is TRBJ2-3; D perhaps matches TRBD2 (6 bases). The length of the CDR3 is 14 residues. V lost 9 bases and J lost 0, with 12 bases in between. From germline, CDR1 is KGHDR and CDR2 SFDVKD. CDR3 sequence (DNA): TGTGCCACCGGCGGGGATTCTAGCACAGATACGCAGTATTTT. It encodes CATGGDSSTDTQYF.

The chain joins TRBV25-1 to TRBJ2-7; D is undetermined. Germline lookup yields CDR1 MGHDK and CDR2 SYGVNS. This CDR3 contains 10 residues. Trimming took off 3 bases at V and 7 bases at J, with 4 bases between the two ends. Written as DNA, the CDR3 is TGTGCCAGCAGTGAGCGAGAGCAGTACTTC. This encodes CASSEREQYF.

This clone appeared a few times. This sequence joins TRBV3-1 (or the pseudogene TRBV3-2) and TRBJ2-3, with TRBD1 identical over 10 bases. The CDR3 is 14 residues long. The V gene end was trimmed by 4 bases and the J gene end by 8 bases; junction bases not matched to a gene: 6. CDR1 is LGHDT and CDR2 is YNNKEL in the germline V gene (reference sequence). The CDR3 DNA reads TGTGCCAGCAGCCGGCGGACAGGGGGTGGTACGCAGTATTTT. Translation: CASSRRTGGGTQYF.

This chain connects TRBV2 to TRBJ1-4, with D unclear. V was clipped by 6 bases and J by 8 bases, with 10 bases between them. The germline gives CDR1 SNHLY, CDR2 FYNNEI. The CDR3 covers 12 residues. CDR3 sequence reads: CASRMTREKLFF. Written as DNA, the CDR3 is TGTGCCAGCAGGATGACTAGGGAAAAACTGTTTTTT.

The rearrangement links TRBV4-1 to TRBJ2-1; either TRBD1 or TRBD2 may fit D (5 bases each). CDR1 is MGHRA and CDR2 is YSYEKL in the germline V gene. The CDR3 runs to 13 residues. Trimming removed 1 base at V and 15 bases at J, with 16 bases between. The CDR3: CASSQAPGPRPFF. DNA of the CDR3: TGCGCCAGCAGCCAAGCCCCGGGACCTCGTCCGTTCTTC.

The chain couples TRBV5-6 to TRBJ1-2; 7 bases align to TRBD1. Germline V gene sequence: CDR1 SGHDT, CDR2 YYEEEE. CDR3 length equals 13 residues. V was pared by 4 bases and J by 8 bases, with 8 bases of the junction left unmatched. This CDR3 is CASSPGQSWGYTF. The CDR3 region has the DNA TGTGCCAGCAGCCCGGGACAGTCTTGGGGCTACACCTTC.

As to this clone: This sample includes further DNA sequences coding for the same CDR3. The chain has TRBV27 and TRBJ2-1; maybe TRBD2 (6 bases). CDR1 MNHEY and CDR2 SMNVEV come from the germline V gene (reference sequence). V lost 9 bases to trimming and J lost 7 bases, with 19 bases between them. This CDR3 has 14 amino acids. In DNA form, the CDR3 reads TGTGCCAGTACTCTAGCGAGCGCCGGGAATGAGCAGTTCTTC. As protein: CASTLASAGNEQFF.

This clone was seen a single time. The CDR3 bases are TGCGCCAGCAGCTTGGCCCGCGGACAGGGTAGCGAGACCCAGTACTTC. It encodes CASSLARGQGSETQYF. The chain employs TRBV5-1 and TRBJ2-5; TRBD1 matches 8 bases. The CDR3 runs 16 residues. Losses at the gene ends were 0 bases for V and 5 bases for J; bases not matched to a gene: 9. CDR1 is SGHRS and CDR2 is YFSETQ in the germline V gene.

The V and J genes are TRBV5-1 and TRBJ2-7, with D perhaps TRBD1 or TRBD2 (5 bases each). The CDR3 totals 14 residues. The germline V and J ends were trimmed by 4 bases and 5 bases, with 16 bases remaining between them. From germline, CDR1 is SGHRS and CDR2 YFSETQ. CDR3 bases: TGCGCCAGCAGCCCGGGGCAGTCACACAACGAGCAGTACTTC. It is translated as CASSPGQSHNEQYF.

V and J are TRBV2 and TRBJ2-3, with D possibly being TRBD1 or TRBD2 (8 bases each). CDR3 length: 19 amino acids. Germline CDR1 reads SNHLY; CDR2 reads FYNNEI. V dropped 4 bases and J dropped 0 bases, with 23 bases sitting between them. The DNA for the CDR3 is TGTGCCAGCAGTGCTCTCGGACAGGGCGGCGGGAGGAGCACAGATACGCAGTATTTT. Protein: CASSALGQGGGRSTDTQYF.

This clone appeared once. This sequence joins TRBV18 and TRBJ1-1; no firm D call. CDR1 and CDR2 from the germline V gene are KGHSH and LQKENI. This CDR3 contains 14 residues. V was trimmed by 1 base and J by 0 bases, leaving 6 bases between them. CDR3 bases: TGTGCCAGCTCACCACAGGCCATGAACACTGAAGCTTTCTTT. This encodes CASSPQAMNTEAFF.

The V gene is TRBV5-1, the J gene TRBJ1-1; possibly TRBD1 for D (5 bases). CDR1 SGHRS and CDR2 YFSETQ come from the germline V gene. CDR3 size: 15 residues. V lost 4 bases and J 0 bases, leaving 13 bases between the germline ends. The CDR3 here is CASSGRGGMNTEAFF. CDR3 in DNA: TGCGCCAGCAGCGGGCGCGGGGGAATGAACACTGAAGCTTTCTTT.

The V gene is TRBV3-1 (or the pseudogene TRBV3-2), the J gene TRBJ2-5; 9 bases agree with TRBD2. CDR1 and CDR2 from the germline V gene are LGHDT and YNNKEL (reference sequence). The CDR3 consists of 15 residues. Germline trimming cut 4 bases from V and 3 bases from J; bases unmatched to any gene: 6. CDR3 protein: CASSRGAGGEETQYF. CDR3 nucleotide sequence: TGTGCCAGCAGCCGGGGAGCGGGGGGAGAAGAGACCCAGTACTTC.

The rearrangement joins TRBV7-9 to TRBJ1-6; no reliable D call. V lost 2 bases and J 7 bases, leaving 9 bases between the germline ends. This CDR3 has 14 amino acids. Germline assignment: CDR1 SEHNR and CDR2 FQNEAQ (reference sequence). This CDR3 is CASSLLEGNSPLHF. The CDR3 DNA follows: TGTGCCAGCAGCTTACTTGAGGGAAATTCACCCCTCCACTTT.

V gene TRBV4-1 combines with J gene TRBJ2-3; the match to TRBD2 covers 8 bases. Germline V gives CDR1 MGHRA, CDR2 YSYEKL. The CDR3 is made up of 18 amino acids. V was pared by 2 bases and J by 2 bases, with 12 bases of the junction left unmatched. CDR3 nucleotide sequence: TGCGCCAGCAGCCAAATCCCAGCGAACGGGAGGGCCACAGATACGCAGTATTTT. Translating it yields CASSQIPANGRATDTQYF.